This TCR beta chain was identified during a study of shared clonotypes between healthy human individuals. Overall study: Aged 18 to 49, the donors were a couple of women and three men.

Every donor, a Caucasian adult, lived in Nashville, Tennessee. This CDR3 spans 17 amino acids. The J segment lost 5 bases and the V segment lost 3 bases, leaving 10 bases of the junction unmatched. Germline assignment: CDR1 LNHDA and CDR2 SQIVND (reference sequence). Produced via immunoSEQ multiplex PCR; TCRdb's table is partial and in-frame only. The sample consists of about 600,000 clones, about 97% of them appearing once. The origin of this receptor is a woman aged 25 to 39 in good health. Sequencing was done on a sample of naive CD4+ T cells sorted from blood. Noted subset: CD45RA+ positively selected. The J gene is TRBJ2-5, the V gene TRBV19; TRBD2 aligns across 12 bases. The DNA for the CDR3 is TGTGCCAGTAGTATTCGGCTAGCGGGAGGGCCAGGGGAGACCCAGTACTTC. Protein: CASSIRLAGGPGETQYF. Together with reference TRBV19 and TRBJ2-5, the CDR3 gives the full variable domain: DGGITQSPKYLFRKEGQNVTLSCEQNLNHDAMYWYRQDPGQGLRLIYYSQIVNDFQKGDIAEGYSVSREKKESFPLTVTSAQKNPTAFYLCASSIRLAGGPGETQYFGPGTRLLVL.